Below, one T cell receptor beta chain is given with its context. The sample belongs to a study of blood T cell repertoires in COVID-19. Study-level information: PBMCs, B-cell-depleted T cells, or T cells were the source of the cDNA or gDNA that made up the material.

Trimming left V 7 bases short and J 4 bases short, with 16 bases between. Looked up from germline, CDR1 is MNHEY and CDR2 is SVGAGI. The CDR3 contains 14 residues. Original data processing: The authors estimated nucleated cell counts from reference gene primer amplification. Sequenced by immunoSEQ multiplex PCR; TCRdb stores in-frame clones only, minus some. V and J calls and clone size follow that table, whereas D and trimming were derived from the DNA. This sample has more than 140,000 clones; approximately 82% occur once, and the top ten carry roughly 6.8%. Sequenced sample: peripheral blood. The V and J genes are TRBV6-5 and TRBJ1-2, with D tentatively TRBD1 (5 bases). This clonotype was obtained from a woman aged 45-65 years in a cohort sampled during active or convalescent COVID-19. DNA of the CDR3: TGTGCCAGCACCCCGGGAGGGGTCACCTATGGCTACACCTTC. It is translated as CASTPGGVTYGYTF.